This TCR beta chain was found in a study of regulatory T cells in long-lasting Graves disease. Time point of the sample: persistent/refractory GD, antithyroid drugs over 5 years with positive TRAb. PBMCs were the source of the RNA used for TCR sequencing. On this clonotype: One base away lies a much larger clone, so this may be a sequencing read error.

The CDR3 length is 12 residues. The J segment lost 5 bases and the V segment lost 6 bases, leaving 0 bases of the junction unmatched. Germline lookup yields CDR1 MNHEY and CDR2 SMNVEV (reference sequence). Libraries of TCR beta came from iRepertoire HTBI primers plus Arm-PCR of CDR3 regions. Original processing methods: Detected in the samples were roughly 60 TRBV and 14 TRBJ segments. A single record per CDR3 protein comes from TCRdb applying MiXCR to the multiplex PCR reads. The V and J calls come from TCRdb's annotation, not from the publication. The data contain roughly 500,000 distinct CDR3 sequences, less than 25% of them singletons.

The chain couples TRBV27 to TRBJ2-5, with 10 bases aligning to TRBD1. The sample in question was peripheral blood mononuclear cells (PBMCs), obtained when the disease was refractory, from a patient treated with antithyroid drugs. This sequence was found in a female donor with Graves disease. The CDR3 reads CASRDRGETQYF. In DNA form, the CDR3 reads TGTGCCAGCAGGGACAGGGGGGAGACCCAGTACTTC.